This T cell receptor beta chain was sequenced during a study of T cell clones after liver transplantation. TCRdb's table, derived via immunoSEQ multiplex PCR, lists solely in-frame clones and lacks some. Found here are about 80,000 clones, about 84% of them singletons; the top ten hold under 0.6%. Germline values: CDR1 SNHLY, CDR2 FYNNEI. V was cut by 4 bases and J by 5 bases, with 20 bases left in between. CDR3 length: 16 residues. The chain joins TRBV2 to TRBJ2-5, with D possibly called TRBD1 or TRBD2 (5 bases each). This receptor was obtained from a human patient who received a liver transplant. Some T cells here may be from the graft donor. The source was CD4+ T cells from blood, collected around 45 months after liver transplant. CDR3 in amino acids: CASSVGGTRRGETQYF. The DNA of the CDR3 is TGTGCCAGCAGTGTTGGGGGTACTCGACGTGGGGAGACCCAGTACTTC.